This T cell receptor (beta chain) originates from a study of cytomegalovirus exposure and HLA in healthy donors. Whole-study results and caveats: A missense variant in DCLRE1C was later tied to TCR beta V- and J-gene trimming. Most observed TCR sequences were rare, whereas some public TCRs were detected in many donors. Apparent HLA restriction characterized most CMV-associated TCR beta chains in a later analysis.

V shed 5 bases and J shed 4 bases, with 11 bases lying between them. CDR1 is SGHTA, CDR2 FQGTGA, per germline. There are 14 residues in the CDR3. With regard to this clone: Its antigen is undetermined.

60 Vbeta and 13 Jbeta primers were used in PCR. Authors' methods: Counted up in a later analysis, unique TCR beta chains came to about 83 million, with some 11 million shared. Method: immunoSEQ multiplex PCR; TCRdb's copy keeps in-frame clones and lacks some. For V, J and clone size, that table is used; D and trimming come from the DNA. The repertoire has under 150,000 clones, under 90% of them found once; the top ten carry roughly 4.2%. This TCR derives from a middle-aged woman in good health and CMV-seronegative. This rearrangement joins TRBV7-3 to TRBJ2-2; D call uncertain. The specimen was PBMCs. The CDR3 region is CASSRSQRTGELFF. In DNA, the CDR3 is TGTGCCAGCAGCCGCTCCCAGCGCACCGGGGAGCTGTTTTTT. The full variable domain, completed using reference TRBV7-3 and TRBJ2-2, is GAGVSQTPSNKVTEKGKYVELRCDPISGHTALYWYRQSLGQGPEFLIYFQGTGAADDSGLPNDRFFAVRPEGSVSTLKIQRTERGDSAVYLCASSRSQRTGELFFGEGSRLTVL.